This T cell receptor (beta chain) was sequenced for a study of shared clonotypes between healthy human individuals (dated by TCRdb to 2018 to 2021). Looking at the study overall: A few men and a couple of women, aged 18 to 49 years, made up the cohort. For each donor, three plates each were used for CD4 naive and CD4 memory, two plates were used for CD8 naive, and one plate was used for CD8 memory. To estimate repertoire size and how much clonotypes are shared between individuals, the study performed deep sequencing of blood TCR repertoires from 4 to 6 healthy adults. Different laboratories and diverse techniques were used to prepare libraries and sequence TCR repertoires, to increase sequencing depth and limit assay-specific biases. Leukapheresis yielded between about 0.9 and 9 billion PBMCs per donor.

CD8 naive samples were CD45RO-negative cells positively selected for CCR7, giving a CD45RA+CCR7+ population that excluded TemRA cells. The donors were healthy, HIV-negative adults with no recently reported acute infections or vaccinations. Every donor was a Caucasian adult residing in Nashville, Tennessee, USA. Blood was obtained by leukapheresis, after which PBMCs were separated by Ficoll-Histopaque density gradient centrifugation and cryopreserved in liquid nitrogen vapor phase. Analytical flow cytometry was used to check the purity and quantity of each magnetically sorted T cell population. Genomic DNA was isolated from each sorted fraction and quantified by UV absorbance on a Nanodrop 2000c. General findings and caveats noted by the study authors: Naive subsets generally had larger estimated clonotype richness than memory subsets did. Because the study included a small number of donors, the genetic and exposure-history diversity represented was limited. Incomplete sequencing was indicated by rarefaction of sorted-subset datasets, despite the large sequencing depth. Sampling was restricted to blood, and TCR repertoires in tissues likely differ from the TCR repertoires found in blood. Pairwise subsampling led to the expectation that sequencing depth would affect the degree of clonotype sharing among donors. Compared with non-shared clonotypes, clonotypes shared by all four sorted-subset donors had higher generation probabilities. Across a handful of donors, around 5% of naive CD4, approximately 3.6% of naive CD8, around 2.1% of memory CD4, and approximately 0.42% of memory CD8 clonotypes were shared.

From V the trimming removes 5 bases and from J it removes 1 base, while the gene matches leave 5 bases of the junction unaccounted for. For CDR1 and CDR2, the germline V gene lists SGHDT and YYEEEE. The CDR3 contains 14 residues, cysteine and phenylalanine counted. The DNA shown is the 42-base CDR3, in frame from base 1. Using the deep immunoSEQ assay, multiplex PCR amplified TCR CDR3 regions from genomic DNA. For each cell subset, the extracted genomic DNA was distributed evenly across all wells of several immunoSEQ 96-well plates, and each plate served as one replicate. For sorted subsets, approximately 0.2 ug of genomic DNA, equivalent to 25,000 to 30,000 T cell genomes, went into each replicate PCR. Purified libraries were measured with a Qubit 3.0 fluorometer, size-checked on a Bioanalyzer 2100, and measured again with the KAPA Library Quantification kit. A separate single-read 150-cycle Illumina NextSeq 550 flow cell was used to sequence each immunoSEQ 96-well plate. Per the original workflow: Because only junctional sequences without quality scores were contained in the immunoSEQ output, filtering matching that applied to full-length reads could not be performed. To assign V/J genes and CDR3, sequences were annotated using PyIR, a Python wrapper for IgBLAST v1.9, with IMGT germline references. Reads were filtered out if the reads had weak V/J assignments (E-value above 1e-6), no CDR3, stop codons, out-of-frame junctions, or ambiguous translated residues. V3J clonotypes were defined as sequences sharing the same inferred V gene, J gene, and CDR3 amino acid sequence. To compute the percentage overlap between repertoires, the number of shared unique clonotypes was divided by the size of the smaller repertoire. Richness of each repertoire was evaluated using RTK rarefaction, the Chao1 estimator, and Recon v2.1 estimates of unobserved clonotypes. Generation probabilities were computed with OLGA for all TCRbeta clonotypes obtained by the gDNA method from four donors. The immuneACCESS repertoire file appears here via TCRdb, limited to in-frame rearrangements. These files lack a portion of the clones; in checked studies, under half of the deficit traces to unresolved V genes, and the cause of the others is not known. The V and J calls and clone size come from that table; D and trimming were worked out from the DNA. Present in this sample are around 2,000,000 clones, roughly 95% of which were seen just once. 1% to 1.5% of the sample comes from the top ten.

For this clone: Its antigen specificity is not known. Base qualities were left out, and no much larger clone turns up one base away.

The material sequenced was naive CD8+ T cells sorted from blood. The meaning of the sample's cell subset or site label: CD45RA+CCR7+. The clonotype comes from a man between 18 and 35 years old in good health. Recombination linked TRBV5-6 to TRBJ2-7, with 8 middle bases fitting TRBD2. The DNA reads TGTGCCAGCAGACCCGGGGGGGCGTCCTACGAGCAGTACTTC. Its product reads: CASRPGGASYEQYF.